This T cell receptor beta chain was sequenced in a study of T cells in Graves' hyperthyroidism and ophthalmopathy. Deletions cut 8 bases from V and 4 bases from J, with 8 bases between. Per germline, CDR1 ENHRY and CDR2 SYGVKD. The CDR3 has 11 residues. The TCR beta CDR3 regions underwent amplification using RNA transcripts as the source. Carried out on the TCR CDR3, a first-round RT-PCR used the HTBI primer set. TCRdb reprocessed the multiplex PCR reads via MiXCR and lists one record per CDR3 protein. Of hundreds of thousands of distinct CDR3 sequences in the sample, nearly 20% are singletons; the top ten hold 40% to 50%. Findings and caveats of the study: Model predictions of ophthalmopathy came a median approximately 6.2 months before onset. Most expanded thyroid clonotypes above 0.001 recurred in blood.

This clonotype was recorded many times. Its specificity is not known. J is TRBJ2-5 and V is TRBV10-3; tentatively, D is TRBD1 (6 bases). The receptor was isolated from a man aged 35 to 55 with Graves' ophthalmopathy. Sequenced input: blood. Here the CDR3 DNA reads TGTGCCATCGCCAGGGGAGAGACCCAGTACTTC. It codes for CAIARGETQYF.